The present T cell receptor (beta chain) was sequenced within a study of shared clonotypes between healthy human individuals. Study-level information: CD4 naive cells filled three plates per donor, CD4 memory three, CD8 naive two and CD8 memory one. Whole-study results and caveats: Generally, estimated richness proved larger in naive subsets than it did in memory subsets.

Measured with immunoSEQ multiplex PCR; TCRdb has only the in-frame clones, and not every one. The top ten hold about 0.13% of the sample, which has about 2,500,000 clones, 90% to 95% seen once. The CDR3 loop spans 14 amino acids. CDR1 and CDR2 (germline): ENHRY, SYGVKD. The J segment lost 6 bases and the V segment lost 7 bases, leaving 7 bases of the junction unmatched. This clone was counted once. Its specificity is unknown. This chain joins TRBV10-3 and TRBJ2-3; 10 bases are shared with TRBD1. The sample taken for sequencing was naive CD4+ T cells sorted from blood. Subset indicated: CD45RA+ positively selected. This TCR was sampled from a man younger than 35 in good health. The CDR3 DNA follows: TGTGCCATCACCGGGACAGGGGTCCTGGATACGCAGTATTTT. Translation: CAITGTGVLDTQYF.